This T cell receptor (beta chain) was recorded in a study of CD8 T cells in Susac syndrome. Patients with Susac syndrome fulfilled recently defined diagnostic criteria for definite or probable disease. Negative isolation was used for CD8+ and CD4+ T cells and FACS enrichment for TEMRA cells. General study results and limits: CD8+ clonal expansion in Susac was maximal in TEMRA cells and in active patients. The study recognized that its TCR sequencing and HLA analysis covered a relatively small number of individuals.

Random hexamers were used to reverse transcribe the RNA input (about 0.5 to 1 ug). MiXCR, applied by TCRdb to the immunoSEQ multiplex PCR reads, yields one record per CDR3 protein. Of 100,000 to 150,000 distinct CDR3 sequences in the sample, about 93% were seen once. The CDR3 sequence is 14 residues long. Germline CDR1 MDHEN, CDR2 SYDVKM. V shed 5 bases and J 5 bases; nucleotides not matched to a gene: 6. On this clonotype: Its cognate antigen is unknown.

The sequence came from a human donor with Susac syndrome. The chain joins TRBV28 to TRBJ2-3; 8 nucleotides line up with TRBD1. Sequencing was carried out using CD8+ T cells from PBMCs. The chain's CDR3 is CASSGETGVDTQYF. The CDR3, as DNA: TGTGCCAGCAGTGGTGAGACAGGGGTAGATACGCAGTATTTT.